This T cell receptor beta chain was profiled in a study of beta chain features in type 1 diabetes. The isolated RNA, all of it, was reverse transcribed, so expressed TCRB transcripts were what got sequenced. Data came from immunoSEQ multiplex PCR; TCRdb stores just in-frame clones and leaves some out. The data contain around 310,000 clones, roughly 12% of them singletons. Broader study findings: Moderate yet significant TCRB CDR3 shortening was seen in Type 1 diabetes patients in all four CD4+ subsets.

Remarks on this clone: What it binds is not known.

V dropped 0 bases and J dropped 1 base, with 8 bases sitting between them. The CDR3 sequence is 14 residues long. From germline, CDR1 is SGDLS and CDR2 YYNGEE. The authors obtained over 95% purity in all sorted populations. The sequence was obtained from a woman between 18 and 29 years old with type 1 diabetes. J is TRBJ2-7 and V is TRBV9; D not resolved. The specimen sequenced was naive CD4+ T cells from blood. CDR3 protein: CASSVASLSYEQYF. Written as DNA, the CDR3 is TGTGCCAGCAGCGTAGCCAGTTTGTCCTACGAGCAGTACTTC.